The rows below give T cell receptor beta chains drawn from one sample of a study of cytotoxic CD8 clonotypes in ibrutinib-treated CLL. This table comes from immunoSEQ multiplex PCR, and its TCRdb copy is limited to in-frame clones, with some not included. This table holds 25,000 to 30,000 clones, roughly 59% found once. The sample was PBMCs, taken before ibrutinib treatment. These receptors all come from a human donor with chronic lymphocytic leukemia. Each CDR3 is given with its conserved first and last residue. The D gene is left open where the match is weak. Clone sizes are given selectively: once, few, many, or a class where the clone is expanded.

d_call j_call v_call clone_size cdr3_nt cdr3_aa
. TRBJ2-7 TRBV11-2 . TGTGCCAGCAGCTTGGGAGAGTCCTACGAGCAGTACTTC CASSLGESYEQYF
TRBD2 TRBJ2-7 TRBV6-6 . TGTGCCAGCAGTTCCCGAGGACTAGCCGGAGGCTACGAGCAGTACTTC CASSSRGLAGGYEQYF
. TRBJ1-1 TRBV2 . TGTGCCAGCAGTGAGAGGGGCAGCGCTGAAGCTTTCTTT CASSERGSAEAFF
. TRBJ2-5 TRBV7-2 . TGTGCCAGCAGCTTAGCGCGTGCACAAGAGACCCAGTACTTC CASSLARAQETQYF
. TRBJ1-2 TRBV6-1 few TGTGCCAGCAGTTCGGGGATGTATGGCTACACCTTC CASSSGMYGYTF
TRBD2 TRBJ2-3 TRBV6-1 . TGTGCCAGCAGTGAACGTGCGGCGGGGGGGCAAGATACGCAGTATTTT CASSERAAGGQDTQYF
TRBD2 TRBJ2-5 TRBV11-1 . TGTGCCAGCAGCTTAGCTAGCGGGGGATTAATGGCCCAGTACTTC CASSLASGGLMAQYF
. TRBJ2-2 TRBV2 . TGTGCCAGCAGTGATGCCAGAGGTAACACCGGGGAGCTGTTTTTT CASSDARGNTGELFF
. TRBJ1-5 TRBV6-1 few TGTGCCAGCAGTGATGGGCAGCTTCATCAGCCCCAGCATTTT CASSDGQLHQPQHF
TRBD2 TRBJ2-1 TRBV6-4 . TGTGCCAGCAGTGAAGTCCTAGCGGACAATGAGCAGTTCTTC CASSEVLADNEQFF
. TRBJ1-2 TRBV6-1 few TGTGCCAGCAGACAGACGCGGGCCCATGGCTATGGCTACACCTTC CASRQTRAHGYGYTF
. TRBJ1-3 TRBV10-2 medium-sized TGCGCCAGCAGTGTGGCTAGTGGAAACACCATATATTTT CASSVASGNTIYF
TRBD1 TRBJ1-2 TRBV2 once TGTGCCAGCAGTGACCCACCGGGACAGCCAGGACATGGCTACACCTTC CASSDPPGQPGHGYTF
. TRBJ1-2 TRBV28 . TGTGCCAGCAGTTTAAGCCAGGGCCCCTATGGCTACACCTTC CASSLSQGPYGYTF
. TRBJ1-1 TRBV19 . TGTGCCAGTAGTATAGTCCATGAAGCTTTCTTT CASSIVHEAFF
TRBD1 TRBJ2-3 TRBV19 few TGTGCCAGTAAGGACAGGGTGGGTGGTGGGGATACGCAGTATTTT CASKDRVGGGDTQYF
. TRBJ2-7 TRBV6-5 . TGTGCCAGCAGTTACTCGAAGTACTCTGGGGAGCAGTACTTC CASSYSKYSGEQYF
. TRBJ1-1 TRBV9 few TGTGCCAGCAGCGCCCCCGGGATCGGGGGTAAGGACACTGAAGCTTTCTTT CASSAPGIGGKDTEAFF
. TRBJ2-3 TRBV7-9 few TGTGCCAGCAGCCAAAAGGATACGCAGTATTTT CASSQKDTQYF
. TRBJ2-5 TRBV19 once TGTGCCAGTAGTATTAAGGCAGGGCTCACAGAGACCCAGTACTTC CASSIKAGLTETQYF
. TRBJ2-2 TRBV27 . TGTGCCAGCAGTTTCTTGGCCGGGGAGCTGTTTTTT CASSFLAGELFF
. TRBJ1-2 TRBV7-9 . TGTGCCAGCAGCTTGGGGGGGCCGACTAACTATGGCTACACCTTC CASSLGGPTNYGYTF
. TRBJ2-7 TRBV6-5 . TGTGCCACCAGTCAGTTAGCGAGTTACGAGCAGTACTTC CATSQLASYEQYF
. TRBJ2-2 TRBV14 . TGTGCCAGCAGCCAAGTACTACCCCCCGGGGAGCTGTTTTTT CASSQVLPPGELFF
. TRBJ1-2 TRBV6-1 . TGTGCCAGCAGTCTACCCAGGGAGACTTATGGCTACACCTTC CASSLPRETYGYTF
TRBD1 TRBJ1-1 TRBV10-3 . TGTGCCATCAGACGACAGGGCTCAGACACTGAAGCTTTCTTT CAIRRQGSDTEAFF